This TCR beta chain was obtained from a study of OX40 agonist ivuxolimab in advanced cancers. Study-wide background: Partial responses occurred in Three dose-escalation patients, one with hepatocellular carcinoma and two with cutaneous melanoma. Findings and caveats of the study: Blood T cells, both CD4+ and CD8+, expanded clonally by week 6 at 0.1 to 3.0 mg/kg. Low normalized T-cell clonal expansion was also seen in some nonresponders.

The CDR3 is made up of 12 amino acids. Per germline, CDR1 SNHLY and CDR2 FYNNEI. V gave up 8 bases and J gave up 3 bases, with 8 bases separating them. Repertoires were generated with immunoSEQ multiplex PCR, while TCRdb's copy carries only in-frame clones and drops some. The profile shows about 59,000 clones, about 85% of them singletons. Comments on this clone: What it binds is unknown.

This TCR came from an adult with an advanced solid tumor such as melanoma, head and neck, liver or kidney cancer. The gene calls are TRBV2 and TRBJ1-5; D is undetermined. The material was CD4+ or CD8+ T cells sorted from blood, obtained in a trial of the OX40 agonist ivuxolimab. For the CDR3, the DNA is TGTGCCAGCTCTGAAGTCAATCAGCCCCAGCATTTT. Its translation: CASSEVNQPQHF. Full variable domain (outside the CDR3, taken from reference TRBV2 and TRBJ1-5): EPEVTQTPSHQVTQMGQEVILRCVPISNHLYFYWYRQILGQKVEFLVSFYNNEISEKSEIFDDQFSVERPDGSNFTLKIRSTKLEDSAMYFCASSEVNQPQHFGDGTRLSIL.